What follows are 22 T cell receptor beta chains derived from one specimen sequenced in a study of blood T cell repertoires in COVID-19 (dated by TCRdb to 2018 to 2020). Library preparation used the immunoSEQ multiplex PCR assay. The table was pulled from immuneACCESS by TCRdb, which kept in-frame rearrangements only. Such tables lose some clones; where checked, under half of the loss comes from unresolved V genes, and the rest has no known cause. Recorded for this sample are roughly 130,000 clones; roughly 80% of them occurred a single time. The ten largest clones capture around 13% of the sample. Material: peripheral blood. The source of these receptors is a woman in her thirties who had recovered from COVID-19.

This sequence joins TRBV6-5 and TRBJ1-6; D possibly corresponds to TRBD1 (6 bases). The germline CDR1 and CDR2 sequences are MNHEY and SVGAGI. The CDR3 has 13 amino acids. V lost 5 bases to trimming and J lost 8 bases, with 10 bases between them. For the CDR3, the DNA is TGTGCCAGCAGTAGGGGGTTCGATTCACCCCTCCACTTT. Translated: CASSRGFDSPLHF.

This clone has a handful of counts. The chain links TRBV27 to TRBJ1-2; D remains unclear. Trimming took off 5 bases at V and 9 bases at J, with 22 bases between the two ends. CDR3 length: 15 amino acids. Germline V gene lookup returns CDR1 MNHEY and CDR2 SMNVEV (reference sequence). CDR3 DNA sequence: TGTGCCAGCAGTCTACGGCCGGTCAACAGCTTAAGCTACACCTTC. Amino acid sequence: CASSLRPVNSLSYTF.

The CDR3 sequence is CASTAVDRANEQFF. The CDR3 bases are TGTGCCAGCACCGCCGTGGACAGGGCCAATGAGCAGTTCTTC. The V call is TRBV7-8, the J call TRBJ2-1; 8 nucleotides line up with TRBD1. The length of the CDR3 is 14 residues. From germline, CDR1 is SGHVS and CDR2 FQNEAQ. V gave up 7 bases and J gave up 6 bases; unmatched junction bases: 8.

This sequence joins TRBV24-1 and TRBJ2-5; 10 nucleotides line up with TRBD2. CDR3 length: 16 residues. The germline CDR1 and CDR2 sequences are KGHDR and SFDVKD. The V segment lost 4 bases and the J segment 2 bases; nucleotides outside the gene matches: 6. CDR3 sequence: CATSDNSGRVQETQYF. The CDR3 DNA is TGTGCCACCAGTGACAACAGCGGGAGGGTACAAGAGACCCAGTACTTC.

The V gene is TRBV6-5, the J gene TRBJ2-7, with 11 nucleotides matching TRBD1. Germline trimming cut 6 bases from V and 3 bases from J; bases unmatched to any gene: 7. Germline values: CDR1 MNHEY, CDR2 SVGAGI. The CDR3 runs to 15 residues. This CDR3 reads CASSRTGGDLYEQYF. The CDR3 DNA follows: TGTGCCAGCAGCAGGACAGGGGGCGATCTCTACGAGCAGTACTTC.

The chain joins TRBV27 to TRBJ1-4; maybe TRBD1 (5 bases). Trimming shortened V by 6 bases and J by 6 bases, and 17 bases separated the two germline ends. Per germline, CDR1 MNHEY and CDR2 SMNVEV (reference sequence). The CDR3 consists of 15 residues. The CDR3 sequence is CASRKSGVSDEKLFF. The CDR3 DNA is TGTGCCAGCAGAAAATCGGGGGTCTCGGATGAAAAACTGTTTTTT.

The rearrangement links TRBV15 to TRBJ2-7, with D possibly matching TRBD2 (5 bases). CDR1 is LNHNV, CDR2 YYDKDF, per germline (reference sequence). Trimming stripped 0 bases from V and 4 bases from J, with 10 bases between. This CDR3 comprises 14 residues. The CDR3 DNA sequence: TGTGCCACCAGCAGAGATCCAGACTATTACGAGCAGTACTTC. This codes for CATSRDPDYYEQYF. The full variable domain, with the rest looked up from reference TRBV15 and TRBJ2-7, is DAMVIQNPRYQVTQFGKPVTLSCSQTLNHNVMYWYQQKSSQAPKLLFHYYDKDFNNEADTPDNFQSRRPNTSFCFLDIRSPGLGDTAMYLCATSRDPDYYEQYFGPGTRLTVT.

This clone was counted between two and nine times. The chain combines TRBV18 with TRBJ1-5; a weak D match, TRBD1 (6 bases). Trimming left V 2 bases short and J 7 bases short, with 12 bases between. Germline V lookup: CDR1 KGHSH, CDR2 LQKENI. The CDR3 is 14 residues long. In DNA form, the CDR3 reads TGTGCCAGCTCACCAGCGACAGGAGAACAGCCCCAGCATTTT. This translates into CASSPATGEQPQHF.

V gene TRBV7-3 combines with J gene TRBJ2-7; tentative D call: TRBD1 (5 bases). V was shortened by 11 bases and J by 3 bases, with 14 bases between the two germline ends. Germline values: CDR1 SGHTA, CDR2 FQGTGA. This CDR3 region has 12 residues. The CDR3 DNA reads TGTGCCCACCCCACAGGAATCTACGAGCAGTACTTC. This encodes CAHPTGIYEQYF.

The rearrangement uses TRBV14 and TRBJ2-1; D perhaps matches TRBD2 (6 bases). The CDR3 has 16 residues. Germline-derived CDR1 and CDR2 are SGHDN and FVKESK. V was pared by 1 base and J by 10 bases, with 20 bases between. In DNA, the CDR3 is TGTGCCAGCAGCCAAGTCGCGGGGTCCCTCTCTCGAGAGCAGTTCTTC. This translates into CASSQVAGSLSREQFF.

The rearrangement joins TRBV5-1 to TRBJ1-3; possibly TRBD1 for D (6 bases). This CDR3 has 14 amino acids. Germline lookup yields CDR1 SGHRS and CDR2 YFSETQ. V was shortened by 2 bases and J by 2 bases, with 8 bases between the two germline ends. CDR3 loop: CASSLSGAGNTIYF. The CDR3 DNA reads TGCGCCAGCAGCTTATCAGGGGCTGGAAACACCATATATTTT.

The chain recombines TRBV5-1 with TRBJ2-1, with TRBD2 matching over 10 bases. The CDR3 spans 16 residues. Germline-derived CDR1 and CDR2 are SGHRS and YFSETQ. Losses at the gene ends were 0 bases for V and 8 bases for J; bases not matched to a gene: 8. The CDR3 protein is CASSLEKGLAIDEQFF. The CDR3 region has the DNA TGCGCCAGCAGCTTGGAGAAGGGACTAGCGATAGATGAGCAGTTCTTC. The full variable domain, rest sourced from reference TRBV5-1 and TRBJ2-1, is KAGVTQTPRYLIKTRGQQVTLSCSPISGHRSVSWYQQTPGQGLQFLFEYFSETQRNKGNFPGRFSGRQFSNSRSEMNVSTLELGDSALYLCASSLEKGLAIDEQFFGPGTRLTVL.

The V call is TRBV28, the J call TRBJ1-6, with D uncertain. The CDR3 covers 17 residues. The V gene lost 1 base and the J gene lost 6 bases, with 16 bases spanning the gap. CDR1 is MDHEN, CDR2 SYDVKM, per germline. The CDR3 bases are TGTGCCAGCAGTTTATTTACGGAGTTTTTGAGTAATTCACCCCTCCACTTT. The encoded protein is CASSLFTEFLSNSPLHF.

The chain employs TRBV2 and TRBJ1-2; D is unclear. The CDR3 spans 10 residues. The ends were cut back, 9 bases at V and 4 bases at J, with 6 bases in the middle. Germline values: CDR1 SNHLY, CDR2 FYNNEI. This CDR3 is CASRGYGYTF. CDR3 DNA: TGTGCCAGTCGGGGCTATGGCTACACCTTC.

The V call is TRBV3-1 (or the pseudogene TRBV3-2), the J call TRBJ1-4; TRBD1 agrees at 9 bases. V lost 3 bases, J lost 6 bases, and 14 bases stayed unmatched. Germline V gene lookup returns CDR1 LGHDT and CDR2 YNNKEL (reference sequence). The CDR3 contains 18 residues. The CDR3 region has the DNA TGTGCCAGCAGCCAGCCCCAAGGGACAGGGTTGTCGGATGAAAAACTGTTTTTT. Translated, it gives CASSQPQGTGLSDEKLFF.

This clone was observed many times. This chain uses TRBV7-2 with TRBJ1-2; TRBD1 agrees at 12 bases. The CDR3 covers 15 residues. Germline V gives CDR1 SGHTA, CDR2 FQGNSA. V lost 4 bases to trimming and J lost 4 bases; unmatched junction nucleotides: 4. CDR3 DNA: TGTGCCAGCAGCTCCCCGGGACAGGGGGCCTATGGCTACACCTTC. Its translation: CASSSPGQGAYGYTF.

In DNA, the CDR3 is TGTGCCAGCAGTTTTGTGACAGGGGCTGGCTACACCTTC. Protein product: CASSFVTGAGYTF. The chain has TRBV6-5 and TRBJ1-2; 8 nucleotides align to TRBD1. The junction had 5 bases not matched to a gene; V was cut back by 4 bases and J by 7 bases. The CDR3 length is 13 residues. CDR1 and CDR2 from the germline V gene are MNHEY and SVGAGI.

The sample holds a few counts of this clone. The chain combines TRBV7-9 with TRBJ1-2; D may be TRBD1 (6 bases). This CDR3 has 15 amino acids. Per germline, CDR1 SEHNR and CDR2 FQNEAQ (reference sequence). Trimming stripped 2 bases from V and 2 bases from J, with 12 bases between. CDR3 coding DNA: TGTGCCAGCAGCTTACGATACGGACAGAACTATGGCTACACCTTC. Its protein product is CASSLRYGQNYGYTF.

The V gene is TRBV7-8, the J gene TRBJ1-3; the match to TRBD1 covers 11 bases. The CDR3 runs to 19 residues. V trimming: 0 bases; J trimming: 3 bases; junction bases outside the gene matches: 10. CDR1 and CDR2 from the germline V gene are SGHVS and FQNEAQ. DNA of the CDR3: TGTGCCAGCAGCTTAGCCGCCGGGACAGGGGGTTCTTATGGAAACACCATATATTTT. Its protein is CASSLAAGTGGSYGNTIYF.

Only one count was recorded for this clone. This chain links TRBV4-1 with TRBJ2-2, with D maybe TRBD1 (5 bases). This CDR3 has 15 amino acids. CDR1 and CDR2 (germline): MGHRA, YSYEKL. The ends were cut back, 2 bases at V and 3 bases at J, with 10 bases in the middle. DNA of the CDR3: TGCGCCAGCAGCCAACCGACAGCCTACACCGGGGAGCTGTTTTTT. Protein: CASSQPTAYTGELFF.

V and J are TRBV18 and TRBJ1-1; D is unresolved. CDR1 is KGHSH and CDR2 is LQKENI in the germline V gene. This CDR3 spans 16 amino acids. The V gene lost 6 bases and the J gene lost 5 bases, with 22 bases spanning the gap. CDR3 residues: CASSPSPPTGMTEAFF. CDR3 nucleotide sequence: TGTGCCAGCTCGCCTTCACCTCCGACGGGGATGACTGAAGCTTTCTTT.

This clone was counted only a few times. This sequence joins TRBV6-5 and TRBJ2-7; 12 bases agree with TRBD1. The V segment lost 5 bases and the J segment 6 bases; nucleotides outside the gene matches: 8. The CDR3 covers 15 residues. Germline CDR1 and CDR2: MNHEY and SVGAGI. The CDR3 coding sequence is TGTGCCAGCAGTCGCGGTGGGACAGGGGGCCCCGAGCAGTACTTC. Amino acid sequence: CASSRGGTGGPEQYF.